One T cell receptor (beta chain) is described in this entry. Its antigen is unknown. It was with unique molecular identifiers that the TCRbeta library was prepared. TCRdb ran MiXCR on the PCR reads and lists one entry per CDR3 protein. The repertoire consists of under 250,000 distinct CDR3 sequences, with approximately 15% occurring once and the leading ten covering around 45%. This CDR3 contains 15 residues. Unmatched junction bases numbered 7, after V lost 3 bases and J lost 6 bases. Germline lookup yields CDR1 SGHRS and CDR2 YFSETQ. The data were taken from a study of T-cell reconstitution after alpha-beta-depleted transplantation in children. Overall study results and limits: Surviving recipient T cells and intrathymic progenitors accounted for some patients' high TCRbeta diversity at day 60. The authors attributed T-cell counts and diversity one year after transplant mostly to newly produced T cells. Reportedly, roughly two months post-transplant, alpha-beta T cells arose from several hundred expanded graft clones.

The receptor's source is a male patient aged 2 to 9 who had a stem cell transplant for acute lymphoblastic leukemia, so the T cells may come from the graft donor. The chain recombines TRBV5-1 with TRBJ2-2; the match to TRBD1 covers 8 bases. The starting material was PBMCs, mostly from graft donor cells, obtained 360 days after TCRalphabeta/CD19-depleted stem cell transplant. CDR3 in DNA: TGCGCCAGCAGCTCCGGACAGGGTTTATCCGGGGAGCTGTTTTTT. Protein sequence: CASSSGQGLSGELFF. Full variable domain (remainder filled in from reference TRBV5-1 and TRBJ2-2): KAGVTQTPRYLIKTRGQQVTLSCSPISGHRSVSWYQQTPGQGLQFLFEYFSETQRNKGNFPGRFSGRQFSNSRSEMNVSTLELGDSALYLCASSSGQGLSGELFFGEGSRLTVL.